The 6 T cell receptor beta chains below come from one sample, sequenced in a study of blood T cell repertoires in COVID-19. Generated by immunoSEQ multiplex PCR, the TCRdb table keeps only in-frame clones and is missing some. The sample has under 80,000 clones, approximately 87% seen once. Input material: peripheral blood. The source of these receptors is a man aged 50 to 59 with active COVID-19.

V gene TRBV7-2 combines with J gene TRBJ1-2, with a tentative D call TRBD1 (6 bases). CDR1 and CDR2 (germline): SGHTA, FQGNSA. The germline V and J ends were trimmed by 5 bases and 4 bases, with 14 bases remaining between them. The CDR3 is 14 residues long. The CDR3 DNA reads as TGTGCCAGCAGCCCCCAGGGGTCGATCTATGGCTACACCTTC. It specifies CASSPQGSIYGYTF.

The CDR3 region has the DNA TGTGCCAGCTCAACGCGGAATCAGCCCCAGCATTTT. This gives the protein CASSTRNQPQHF. The V and J genes are TRBV18 and TRBJ1-5, with D unclear. CDR1 is KGHSH, CDR2 LQKENI, per germline. The CDR3 sequence is 12 residues long. The V and J ends lost 5 bases and 4 bases respectively, with 6 bases between them.

V is TRBV5-6 and J is TRBJ2-7, with D hard to call. The CDR3 runs 13 residues. Trimming took off 4 bases at V and 2 bases at J, with 10 bases between the two ends. Germline values: CDR1 SGHDT, CDR2 YYEEEE. The DNA for the CDR3 is TGTGCCAGCAGCACGGCGGCTGCCTACGAGCAGTACTTC. As protein: CASSTAAAYEQYF.

The genes are TRBV9 and TRBJ2-7; a weak D match, TRBD2 (5 bases). Germline lookup yields CDR1 SGDLS and CDR2 YYNGEE. V was clipped by 0 bases and J by 2 bases, with 12 bases between them. The CDR3 runs to 15 residues. Here the CDR3 reads CASSVGPGETYEQYF. The DNA of the CDR3 is TGTGCCAGCAGCGTAGGTCCCGGGGAGACCTACGAGCAGTACTTC.

The J gene is TRBJ2-2, the V gene TRBV5-8; TRBD2 aligns across 7 bases. Germline assignment: CDR1 SGHTS and CDR2 YDEGEE. The CDR3 contains 15 residues. V was pared by 0 bases and J by 5 bases, with 4 bases of the junction left unmatched. CDR3 loop: CASSLVVGGTGELFF. The CDR3 nucleotides read TGTGCCAGCAGCTTGGTCGTGGGGGGGACCGGGGAGCTGTTTTTT.

This chain connects TRBV14 to TRBJ2-2; D is perhaps TRBD1 (5 bases). With 1 base removed from V and 2 bases from J, the gap between germline ends came to 11 bases. From germline, CDR1 is SGHDN and CDR2 FVKESK. CDR3 length: 16 amino acids. The CDR3 DNA is TGTGCCAGCAGCCAAGTGGCAGGGCTAAACACCGGGGAGCTGTTTTTT. This encodes CASSQVAGLNTGELFF.